Listed below are T cell receptor beta chains from one sample, sequenced in a study of technical replicates of blood from a few donors. The assay was immunoSEQ multiplex PCR, and TCRdb's table has in-frame clones only and misses some. The sample contains about 58,000 clones, 90% to 95% of which appear only once. Sequenced sample: PBMCs. The source is a human donor in good health. Some clones in this sample may be carry-over from other donors' samples. Each CDR3 is given without its conserved first and last residue. A D gene is named only where the DNA matches it firmly.

D gene	J gene	V gene	CDR3 protein
.	TRBJ2-1	TRBV4-3	ASSLGLDAYNEQF
TRBD1	TRBJ2-2	TRBV15	ATSSLYRGPNTGELF
TRBD2	TRBJ2-7	TRBV6-6	ASKLAGSSYEQY
.	TRBJ2-5	TRBV7-8	ASNRQASGETQY
.	TRBJ1-2	TRBV11-2	ASSPGGGGYGYT
.	TRBJ2-2	TRBV5-1	ASSLVTVDGELF
.	TRBJ1-3	TRBV2	ASVPAGAGNTIY
.	TRBJ2-3	TRBV7-6	ASSEVGWGSAAANTDTQY
.	TRBJ2-1	TRBV7-2	ASNQDRPYNEQF
.	TRBJ1-5	TRBV6-1	ASPGETVSQPQH
.	TRBJ1-1	TRBV7-8	ASSPGPINTEAF
.	TRBJ1-5	TRBV6-5	ASSSKSNQPQH
.	TRBJ2-6	TRBV5-6	ASSVGGLSSGANVLT
.	TRBJ2-1	TRBV11-2	ASSLGSSYNEQF
.	TRBJ2-3	TRBV7-2	ASTPFAAVH
.	TRBJ1-5	TRBV15	ATSRDFAGYQPQH
.	TRBJ1-4	TRBV7-2	ASSQGHVNEKLF
TRBD1	TRBJ1-5	TRBV6-1	ASIGQGANQPQH
TRBD2	TRBJ2-1	TRBV27	ASRPGLAVYNEQF
.	TRBJ1-4	TRBV13	ASSPPGGRGEKLF
TRBD2	TRBJ2-3	TRBV19	ASSIDLPGGPRDTQY
TRBD1	TRBJ2-7	TRBV6-6	ASSYSTGTGGVEQY
TRBD1	TRBJ1-2	TRBV7-9	ASSSQGQGKGNGYT
.	TRBJ2-1	TRBV6-5	ASGTSTGNEQF
TRBD2	TRBJ2-5	TRBV2	ATKRGQETQY
TRBD2	TRBJ2-7	TRBV2	ASRGGTSGGEQY
TRBD1	TRBJ2-7	TRBV19	ASSIGYGTESYEQY
TRBD1	TRBJ2-1	TRBV6-4	ASSDGQGAVDEQF
.	TRBJ1-5	TRBV4-1	ASSQDGGLGNQPQH
TRBD1	TRBJ1-1	TRBV29-1	SVRGTGGKNTEAF
TRBD2	TRBJ2-2	TRBV7-9	ASVSGRVATGELF
TRBD1	TRBJ1-2	TRBV7-3	ASSLGGTGGRGGYT
TRBD2	TRBJ2-7	TRBV2	ASSGSGRTYEQY
.	TRBJ1-1	TRBV13	ASQRTISWGGRVNTEAF
.	TRBJ1-1	TRBV18	ASSPSWGQGGF
.	TRBJ2-7	TRBV30	AWSVGVGDEQY
.	TRBJ2-1	TRBV6-6	ASLLEGEQF
TRBD2	TRBJ2-1	TRBV27	ASSSWSGRSNEQF
TRBD1	TRBJ1-5	TRBV4-1	ASSLTQVRGPNQPQH
.	TRBJ2-3	TRBV9	ASSVGSSLWVADTQY
.	TRBJ2-7	TRBV19	ASSDGTRGNEQY